Shown below are 21 T cell receptor beta chains from a single sample sequenced in a study of blood T cell repertoires in COVID-19. TCRdb's table, derived via immunoSEQ multiplex PCR, lists solely in-frame clones and lacks some. The repertoire holds about 100,000 clones, over 80% seen once, with around 10% in the top ten. Sequenced: peripheral blood. The receptors stem from an older man with acute or convalescent COVID-19.

The V call is TRBV18, the J call TRBJ1-1; TRBD1 matches at 7 bases. The ends lost 2 bases at V and 5 bases at J; junction bases unmatched: 2. Germline V gives CDR1 KGHSH, CDR2 LQKENI. The CDR3 length is 13 residues. The CDR3 nucleotides read TGTGCCAGCTCACCAGCGGGACAGACTGAAGCTTTCTTT. Translating gives CASSPAGQTEAFF.

The chain joins TRBV2 to TRBJ1-2; a possible D gene is TRBD1 (6 bases). The V end lost 3 bases, the J end lost 7 bases, and 18 bases lay between the germline ends. Germline lookup yields CDR1 SNHLY and CDR2 FYNNEI. The CDR3 has 15 amino acids. The CDR3 coding sequence is TGTGCCAGCAGTGAGCAGGGGCCTTATGGGGGTGGCTACACCTTC. This sequence encodes CASSEQGPYGGGYTF.

This sequence joins TRBV5-8 and TRBJ1-5; TRBD1 might be the D (6 bases). CDR1 SGHTS and CDR2 YDEGEE come from the germline V gene. Trimming stripped 4 bases from V and 14 bases from J, with 22 bases between. This CDR3 has 14 amino acids. This CDR3 is CASSHTQYDRSEHF. CDR3 nucleotide sequence: TGTGCCAGCAGCCACACTCAATACGACAGGTCGGAGCATTTT.

The chain employs TRBV5-6 and TRBJ1-4, with 8 bases identical to TRBD1. There are 17 residues in the CDR3. Germline CDR1 reads SGHDT; CDR2 reads YYEEEE. The V gene end was trimmed by 3 bases and the J gene end by 5 bases; junction bases not matched to a gene: 12. The DNA for the CDR3 is TGTGCCAGCAGCTATTTGGCAGGGGGCGATACGAATGAAAAACTGTTTTTT. Its protein is CASSYLAGGDTNEKLFF.

This chain connects TRBV3-1 (or the pseudogene TRBV3-2) to TRBJ1-6, with 7 bases aligning to TRBD1. This CDR3 region has 15 residues. The germline gives CDR1 LGHDT, CDR2 YNNKEL (reference sequence). J was trimmed by 6 bases and V by 2 bases; bases with no gene match: 4. For the CDR3, the DNA is TGTGCCAGCAGCCAAAAGGGGACAGCTAATTCACCCCTCCACTTT. Amino acids: CASSQKGTANSPLHF.

The V gene is TRBV28, the J gene TRBJ1-2, with D uncertain. The CDR3 has 13 amino acids. V was clipped by 7 bases and J by 6 bases, with 15 bases between them. Looked up from germline, CDR1 is MDHEN and CDR2 is SYDVKM. The CDR3 sequence is CASNGRSGNGYTF. DNA for the CDR3: TGTGCCAGCAACGGAAGGTCCGGGAATGGCTACACCTTC.

The J gene is TRBJ2-3, the V gene TRBV20-1; no clear D. With 4 bases removed from V and 0 bases from J, the gap between germline ends came to 2 bases. Germline assignment: CDR1 DFQATT and CDR2 SNEGSKA (reference sequence). The CDR3 is made up of 11 amino acids. The CDR3 DNA sequence: TGCAGTGCTACTAGCACAGATACGCAGTATTTT. It encodes CSATSTDTQYF.

CDR3 in DNA: TGTGCCACACGGACAGGGACTTTCTCAGATACGCAGTATTTT. Protein product: CATRTGTFSDTQYF. The V and J genes are TRBV2 and TRBJ2-3; 8 nucleotides align to TRBD1. The length of the CDR3 is 14 residues. Trimming removed 10 bases from V and 4 bases from J; junction bases left unmatched: 10. The V gene's germline CDR1 is SNHLY and CDR2 FYNNEI.

This clone has a handful of counts. CDR3 residues: CASSLADSYGYTF. The CDR3 DNA is TGTGCCAGCAGCTTGGCCGACAGCTATGGCTACACCTTC. The chain is built from TRBV5-4 and TRBJ1-2; a weak D match, TRBD1 (5 bases). Between the trimmed V and J ends, which lost 0 bases and 4 bases, there was a span of 7 bases. The germline gives CDR1 SGHNT, CDR2 YYREEE (reference sequence). The length of the CDR3 is 13 residues.

The chain employs TRBV24-1 and TRBJ2-5; 10 bases are shared with TRBD2. After removal of 3 bases from V and 2 bases from J, the junction contained 5 bases not matched to a gene. Germline lookup yields CDR1 KGHDR and CDR2 SFDVKD. The CDR3 loop spans 16 amino acids. The CDR3 here is CATSDVGTSVQETQYF. The CDR3 DNA reads as TGTGCCACCAGTGATGTTGGGACTAGCGTACAAGAGACCCAGTACTTC.

The chain combines TRBV27 with TRBJ2-7; 9 bases agree with TRBD1. The ends lost 4 bases at V and 3 bases at J; junction bases unmatched: 7. The CDR3 spans 15 residues. The V gene's germline CDR1 is MNHEY and CDR2 SMNVEV (reference sequence). CDR3 coding DNA: TGTGCCAGCAGTTCCCCAGGACAGGGGATCTACGAGCAGTACTTC. Its translation: CASSSPGQGIYEQYF.

The chain carries TRBV7-6 and TRBJ1-1; a possible D gene is TRBD1 (6 bases). CDR1 is SGHVS and CDR2 is FNYEAQ in the germline V gene. Trimming cost V 5 bases and J 7 bases, with 17 bases left between them. This CDR3 is 14 amino acids long. CDR3 amino acids: CASSLTGSESEAFF. CDR3 coding DNA: TGTGCCAGCAGCCTAACAGGGTCGGAGAGTGAAGCTTTCTTT. The full variable domain, rest sourced from reference TRBV7-6 and TRBJ1-1, is GAGVSQSPRYKVTKRGQDVALRCDPISGHVSLYWYRQALGQGPEFLTYFNYEAQQDKSGLPNDRFSAERPEGSISTLTIQRTEQRDSAMYRCASSLTGSESEAFFGQGTRLTVV.

The CDR3, as DNA: TGTGCCAGCAGGCGGACTAGCGGGGGGGAAGATACGCAGTATTTT. It specifies CASRRTSGGEDTQYF. V gene TRBV7-8 combines with J gene TRBJ2-3; 15 nucleotides line up with TRBD2. Germline V gene lookup returns CDR1 SGHVS and CDR2 FQNEAQ. This CDR3 region has 15 residues. V shed 6 bases and J 5 bases; nucleotides not matched to a gene: 3.

The chain has TRBV19 and TRBJ1-1; weak D call: TRBD1 (6 bases). Trimming stripped 3 bases from V and 1 base from J, with 15 bases between. The CDR3 has 16 residues. Germline CDR1 and CDR2: LNHDA and SQIVND (reference sequence). This chain's CDR3 is CASSILGRGKNTEAFF. Here the CDR3 DNA reads TGTGCCAGTAGTATCCTGGGCAGGGGAAAGAACACTGAAGCTTTCTTT.

The V call is TRBV3-1 (or the pseudogene TRBV3-2), the J call TRBJ1-1; 7 nucleotides match TRBD1. With 8 bases clipped from V and 6 bases from J, the junction kept 9 bases outside the gene matches. The germline V gene has CDR1 LGHDT and CDR2 YNNKEL (reference sequence). The length of the CDR3 is 13 residues. The CDR3 DNA sequence: TGTGCCAGCGACAGAAACAGGGGAGCTGAAGCTTTCTTT. It encodes CASDRNRGAEAFF.

V gene TRBV28 combines with J gene TRBJ1-1; D gene unclear. V lost 3 bases to trimming and J lost 8 bases, with 19 bases between them. This CDR3 comprises 15 residues. Germline V gene sequence: CDR1 MDHEN, CDR2 SYDVKM. CDR3 nucleotides: TGTGCCAGCAGTTTTGTCCCCCCGCTCGACTCGGAAGCTTTCTTT. Encoded protein: CASSFVPPLDSEAFF.

The chain links TRBV25-1 to TRBJ1-4, with 10 bases matching TRBD1. This CDR3 spans 14 amino acids. CDR1 is MGHDK and CDR2 is SYGVNS in the germline V gene. Germline trimming cut 8 bases from V and 7 bases from J; bases unmatched to any gene: 7. The CDR3 region is CASGDRGRGEKLFF. CDR3 DNA sequence: TGTGCCAGCGGAGACAGGGGGCGCGGTGAAAAACTGTTTTTT.

The chain couples TRBV4-2 to TRBJ2-5; 8 bases line up with TRBD2. CDR1 is LGHNA and CDR2 is YNFKEQ in the germline V gene. The CDR3 consists of 15 residues. V was clipped by 2 bases and J by 5 bases; unmatched bases: 7. CDR3 in DNA: TGTGCCAGCAGCCAATTGTCTGGCGGGAGGGAGACCCAGTACTTC. It codes for CASSQLSGGRETQYF.

This rearrangement joins TRBV29-1 to TRBJ2-1; 13 nucleotides match TRBD2. The germline V gene encodes CDR1 SQVTM and CDR2 ANQGSEA. The CDR3 loop spans 15 amino acids. V dropped 7 bases and J dropped 3; count of bases not matched to a gene: 6. DNA for the CDR3: TGCAGCGCCGTAGGGACTAGCGGGAACTACAATGAGCAGTTCTTC. It codes for CSAVGTSGNYNEQFF.

This clone occurred once. V usage is TRBV5-1 and J usage is TRBJ2-1; the match to TRBD2 covers 11 bases. Germline V lookup: CDR1 SGHRS, CDR2 YFSETQ. With V trimmed by 0 bases and J by 4 bases, 0 bases remained unmatched. The length of the CDR3 is 15 residues. The CDR3 coding sequence is TGCGCCAGCAGCTTGGGACTAGCGGGGTACAATGAGCAGTTCTTC. Translation: CASSLGLAGYNEQFF.

The chain couples TRBV19 to TRBJ1-2; D is unresolved. V was cut by 3 bases and J by 8 bases, with 16 bases left in between. Germline loops: CDR1 LNHDA, CDR2 SQIVND (reference sequence). The CDR3 consists of 14 residues. CDR3 protein: CASSIANPSGGYTF. CDR3 in DNA: TGTGCCAGTAGTATCGCAAACCCGAGCGGGGGCTACACCTTC.